The 14 T cell receptor beta chains below come from one sample, sequenced in a study of vaccination and CD4 T cells after COVID-19. Sequencing of DNA taken from cultured CD4+ T cells relied on the Oncomine TCR Beta short-read assay. TCRdb reprocessed the PCR reads via MiXCR and lists one record per CDR3 protein. The data hold 3,900 or so distinct CDR3 sequences, with about a sixth observed a single time. Treatment described: approximately 9-day PBMC culture with coronavirus spike peptide pools or control peptides (ViraFEST assay). No antigen has been identified for these receptors. The source material was CD4+ T cells from blood, cultured in vitro. Receptor source: a human donor who had recovered from COVID-19.

This rearrangement joins TRBV5-1 to TRBJ1-1; D might be TRBD1 (6 bases). The V end lost 7 bases, the J end lost 5 bases, and 18 bases lay between the germline ends. Germline V gene sequence: CDR1 SGHRS, CDR2 YFSETQ. The CDR3 spans 14 residues. The DNA of the CDR3 is TGCGCCAGCGGGAGGGGGGCGAGTAGTACTGAAGCTTTCTTT. Its translation: CASGRGASSTEAFF. Drawing the rest from reference TRBV5-1 and TRBJ1-1, the complete variable domain is KAGVTQTPRYLIKTRGQQVTLSCSPISGHRSVSWYQQTPGQGLQFLFEYFSETQRNKGNFPGRFSGRQFSNSRSEMNVSTLELGDSALYLCASGRGASSTEAFFGQGTRLTVV.

This clonotype has more than one count but fewer than ten. J is TRBJ2-5 and V is TRBV12-3 or TRBV12-4, with D perhaps TRBD1 (6 bases). Trimming removed 5 bases at V and 2 bases at J, with 9 bases between. This CDR3 is 13 amino acids long. CDR3 amino acids: CASSIRGQETQYF. CDR3 DNA: TGTGCCAGCAGTATCAGGGGACAAGAGACCCAGTACTTC.

The chain recombines TRBV25-1 with TRBJ1-2, with D tentatively TRBD1 (5 bases). Between the trimmed V and J ends, which lost 8 bases and 4 bases, there was a span of 11 bases. Germline CDR1 is MGHDK and CDR2 is SYGVNS. The CDR3 is 12 residues long. The CDR3: CASSPGGYGYTF. For the CDR3, the DNA is TGTGCCAGCTCTCCGGGGGGCTATGGCTACACCTTC.

V usage is TRBV29-1 and J usage is TRBJ1-6; possibly TRBD1 for D (5 bases). Looked up from germline, CDR1 is SQVTM and CDR2 is ANQGSEA. V was pared by 6 bases and J by 10 bases, with 16 bases between. This CDR3 spans 13 amino acids. CDR3 sequence (DNA): TGCAGCGTCACCGGGGGGGAAGGATCACCCCTCCACTTT. It is translated as CSVTGGEGSPLHF.

The table lists this clonotype with a few counts. V usage is TRBV2 and J usage is TRBJ1-1; D gene unclear. Between the trimmed V and J ends, which lost 6 bases and 1 base, there was a span of 15 bases. CDR1 is SNHLY, CDR2 FYNNEI, per germline. This CDR3 comprises 15 residues. CDR3: CASRALDQKNTEAFF. The CDR3 DNA reads TGTGCCAGCAGGGCCCTGGACCAGAAGAACACTGAAGCTTTCTTT.

This clonotype was counted only a few times. The chain links TRBV7-2 to TRBJ2-7; D remains ambiguous. Germline CDR1 SGHTA, CDR2 FQGNSA. Trimming removed 4 bases at V and 6 bases at J, with 16 bases between. This CDR3 has 14 residues. The CDR3 loop reads CASSSQLPFFEQYF. The DNA for the CDR3 is TGTGCCAGCAGCTCCCAACTCCCCTTTTTCGAGCAGTACTTC.

The chain uses TRBV20-1 and TRBJ2-1, with D maybe TRBD2 (6 bases). The ends were cut back, 7 bases at V and 5 bases at J, with 15 bases in the middle. The germline gives CDR1 DFQATT, CDR2 SNEGSKA (reference sequence). The CDR3 is 13 amino acids. CDR3 amino acids: CSGMGGSNNEQFF. For the CDR3, the DNA is TGCAGTGGGATGGGGGGTAGCAACAATGAGCAGTTCTTC.

This clonotype is deemed medium-sized (0.01 to 0.1%). V usage is TRBV6-1 and J usage is TRBJ2-2; a possible D gene is TRBD1 (5 bases). CDR3 length equals 14 residues. Germline V CDR1 and CDR2: MNHNS, SASEGT. V was shortened by 8 bases and J by 1 base, with 11 bases between the two germline ends. The CDR3 is CASLDTLNTGELFF. The DNA of the CDR3 is TGTGCCAGCCTGGACACACTGAACACCGGGGAGCTGTTTTTT.

This chain joins TRBV12-3 or TRBV12-4 and TRBJ2-3, with 8 bases fitting TRBD2. Trimming removed 3 bases from V and 5 bases from J; junction bases left unmatched: 4. The CDR3 has 14 residues. CDR3 in DNA: TGTGCCAGCAGTTTCATCGGGGGGGAAGATACGCAGTATTTT. Its protein is CASSFIGGEDTQYF.

The table lists this clonotype with a few counts. The V gene is TRBV10-3, the J gene TRBJ2-1, with TRBD1 matching over 9 bases. The germline V gene has CDR1 ENHRY and CDR2 SYGVKD. The V gene end was trimmed by 10 bases and the J gene end by 5 bases; junction bases not matched to a gene: 9. This CDR3 region has 14 residues. CDR3 in amino acids: CATRGGTGNNEQFF. CDR3 nucleotides: TGTGCCACCAGAGGGGGGACAGGGAACAATGAGCAGTTCTTC.

On this clonotype: The CDR3 ends on some other residue instead of the conserved phenylalanine or tryptophan, so this is likely a read error. The rearrangement links TRBV11-2 to TRBJ1-1; D may be TRBD1 (6 bases). This CDR3 has 14 amino acids. Germline loops: CDR1 SGHAT, CDR2 FQNNGV. Trimming took 3 bases from V and 5 from J, leaving 13 bases between them. The CDR3 loop is CASSLHRDVTEAFS. DNA of the CDR3: TGTGCCAGCAGCTTGCACAGGGATGTAACTGAAGCTTTCTCT.

The chain couples TRBV20-1 to TRBJ2-1; D uncertain. V lost 5 bases, J lost 0 bases, and 11 bases lay in between. Germline V gives CDR1 DFQATT, CDR2 SNEGSKA (reference sequence). CDR3 length: 14 amino acids. The chain's CDR3 is CSAAKGISYNEQFF. CDR3 in DNA: TGCAGTGCTGCAAAGGGTATCTCCTACAATGAGCAGTTCTTC.

This clonotype showed up just a few times. The chain recombines TRBV5-1 with TRBJ2-3; D is uncertain. The germline V gene encodes CDR1 SGHRS and CDR2 YFSETQ. This CDR3 is 14 amino acids long. Between the trimmed V and J ends, which lost 0 bases and 0 bases, there was a span of 5 bases. The CDR3 DNA reads TGCGCCAGCAGCTTGGACGACAGCACAGATACGCAGTATTTT. This encodes CASSLDDSTDTQYF.

By share, this clonotype counts as medium-sized. This sequence joins TRBV10-3 and TRBJ1-2; D call uncertain. The V gene lost 4 bases and the J gene lost 4 bases, with 7 bases spanning the gap. Germline V CDR1 and CDR2: ENHRY, SYGVKD. The CDR3 has 12 residues. CDR3 in amino acids: CAISGSAYGYTF. Written as DNA, the CDR3 is TGTGCCATCAGTGGATCCGCCTATGGCTACACCTTC.